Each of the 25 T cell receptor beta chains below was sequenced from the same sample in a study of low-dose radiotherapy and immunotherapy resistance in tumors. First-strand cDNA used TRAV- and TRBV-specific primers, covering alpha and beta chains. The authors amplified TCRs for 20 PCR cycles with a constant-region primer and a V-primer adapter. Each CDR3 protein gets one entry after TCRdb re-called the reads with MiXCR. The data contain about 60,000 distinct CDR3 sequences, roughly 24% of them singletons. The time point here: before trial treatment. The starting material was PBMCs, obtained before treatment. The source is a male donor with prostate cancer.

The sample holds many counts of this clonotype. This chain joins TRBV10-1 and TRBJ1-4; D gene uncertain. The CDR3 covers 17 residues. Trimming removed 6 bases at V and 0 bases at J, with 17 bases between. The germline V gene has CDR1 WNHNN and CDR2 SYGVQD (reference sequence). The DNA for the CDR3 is TGCGCCAGCAGCGAACGGATTGCCGGTGCAACTAATGAAAAACTGTTTTTT. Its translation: CASSERIAGATNEKLFF.

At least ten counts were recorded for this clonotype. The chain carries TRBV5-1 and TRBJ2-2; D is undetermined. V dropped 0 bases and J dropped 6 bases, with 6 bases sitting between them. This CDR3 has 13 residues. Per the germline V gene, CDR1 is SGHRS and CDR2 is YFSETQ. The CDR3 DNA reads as TGCGCCAGCAGCTTGGGCCACCCCGGGGAGCTGTTTTTT. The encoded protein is CASSLGHPGELFF.

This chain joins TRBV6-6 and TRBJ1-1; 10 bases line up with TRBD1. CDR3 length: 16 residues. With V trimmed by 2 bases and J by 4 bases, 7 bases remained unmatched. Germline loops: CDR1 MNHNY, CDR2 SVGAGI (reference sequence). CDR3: CASSYGQGVWSTEAFF. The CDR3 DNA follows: TGTGCCAGCAGTTACGGACAGGGGGTTTGGAGCACTGAAGCTTTCTTT.

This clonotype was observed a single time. This CDR3 is CASSLGVDLRLFF. The CDR3 nucleotides read TGTGCCAGCAGTTTGGGGGTCGATTTAAGGCTGTTTTTT. V gene TRBV12-3 or TRBV12-4 combines with J gene TRBJ1-4; weak D call: TRBD1 (5 bases). The CDR3 runs 13 residues. V gave up 3 bases and J gave up 14 bases, with 16 bases separating them.

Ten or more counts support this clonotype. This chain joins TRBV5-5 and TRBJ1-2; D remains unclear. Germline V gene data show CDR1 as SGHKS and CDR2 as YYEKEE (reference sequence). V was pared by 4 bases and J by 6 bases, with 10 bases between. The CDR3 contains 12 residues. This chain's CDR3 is CASSRRINGYTF. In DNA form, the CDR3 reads TGTGCCAGCAGCCGTCGAATAAATGGCTACACCTTC.

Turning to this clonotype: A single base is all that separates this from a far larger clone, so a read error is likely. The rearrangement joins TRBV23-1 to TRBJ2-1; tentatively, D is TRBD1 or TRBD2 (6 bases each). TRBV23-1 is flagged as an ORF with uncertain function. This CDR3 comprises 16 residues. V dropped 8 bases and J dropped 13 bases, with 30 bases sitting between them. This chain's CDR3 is CASRLWRGAFQETQFF. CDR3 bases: TGCGCCAGCCGCCTTTGGAGGGGGGCCTTCCAAGAGACCCAGTTCTTC.

The CDR3 DNA reads as TGTGCCAGCAGCTTAACAGGGAGGGGAGAGATGGAGACCCAGTACTTC. The encoded protein is CASSLTGRGEMETQYF. The chain has TRBV7-3 and TRBJ2-5, with 7 bases matching TRBD2. V lost 0 bases, J lost 5 bases, and 9 bases stayed unmatched. In germline, CDR1 is SGHTA, CDR2 FQGTGA. The CDR3 consists of 16 residues.

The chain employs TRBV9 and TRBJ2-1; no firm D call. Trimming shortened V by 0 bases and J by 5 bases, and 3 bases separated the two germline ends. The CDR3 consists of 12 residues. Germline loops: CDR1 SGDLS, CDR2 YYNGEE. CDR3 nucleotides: TGTGCCAGCAGCGTAGACCACAATGAGCAGTTCTTC. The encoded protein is CASSVDHNEQFF.

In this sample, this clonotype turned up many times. The CDR3 loop reads CASSLTAYEQYF. The DNA for the CDR3 is TGTGCCAGCAGTTTGACAGCTTACGAGCAGTACTTC. This chain links TRBV12-3 or TRBV12-4 with TRBJ2-7; D is possibly TRBD1 (5 bases). The V end lost 3 bases, the J end lost 4 bases, and 7 bases lay between the germline ends. This CDR3 contains 12 residues.

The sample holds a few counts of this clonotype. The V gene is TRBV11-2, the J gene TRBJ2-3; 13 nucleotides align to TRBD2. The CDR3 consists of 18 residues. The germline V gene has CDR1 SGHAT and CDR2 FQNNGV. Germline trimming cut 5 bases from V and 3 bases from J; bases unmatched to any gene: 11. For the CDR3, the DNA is TGTGCCAGCAGCCTACTATGGACTAGCGGGGGCCCGACAGATACGCAGTATTTT. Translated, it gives CASSLLWTSGGPTDTQYF.

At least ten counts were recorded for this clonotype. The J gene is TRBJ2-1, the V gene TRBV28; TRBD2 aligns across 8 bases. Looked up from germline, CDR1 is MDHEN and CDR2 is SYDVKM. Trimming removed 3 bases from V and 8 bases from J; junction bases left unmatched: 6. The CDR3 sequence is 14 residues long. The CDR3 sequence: CASSFVAGTDEQFF. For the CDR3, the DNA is TGTGCCAGCAGTTTTGTAGCGGGAACGGATGAGCAGTTCTTC. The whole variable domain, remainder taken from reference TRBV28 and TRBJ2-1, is DVKVTQSSRYLVKRTGEKVFLECVQDMDHENMFWYRQDPGLGLRLIYFSYDVKMKEKGDIPEGYSVSREKKERFSLILESASTNQTSMYLCASSFVAGTDEQFFGPGTRLTVL.

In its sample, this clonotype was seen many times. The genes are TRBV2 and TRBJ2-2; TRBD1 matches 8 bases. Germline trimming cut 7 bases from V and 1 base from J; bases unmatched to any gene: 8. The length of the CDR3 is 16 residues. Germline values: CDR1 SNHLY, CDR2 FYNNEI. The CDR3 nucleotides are TGTGCCAGCATTCCTGGAGACAGGGGGAACACCGGGGAGCTGTTTTTT. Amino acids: CASIPGDRGNTGELFF.

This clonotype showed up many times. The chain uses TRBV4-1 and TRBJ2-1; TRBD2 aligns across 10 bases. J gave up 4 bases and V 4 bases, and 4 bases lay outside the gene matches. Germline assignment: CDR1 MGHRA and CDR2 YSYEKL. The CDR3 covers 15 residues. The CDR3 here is CASSPALAGYNEQFF. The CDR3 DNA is TGCGCCAGCAGCCCCGCACTAGCGGGGTACAATGAGCAGTTCTTC.

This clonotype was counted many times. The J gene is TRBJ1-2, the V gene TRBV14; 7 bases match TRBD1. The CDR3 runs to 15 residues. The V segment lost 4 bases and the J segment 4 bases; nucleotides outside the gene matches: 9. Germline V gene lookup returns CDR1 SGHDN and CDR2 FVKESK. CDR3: CASSPRAGTAYGYTF. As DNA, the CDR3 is TGTGCCAGCAGCCCTCGAGCCGGGACAGCCTATGGCTACACCTTC.

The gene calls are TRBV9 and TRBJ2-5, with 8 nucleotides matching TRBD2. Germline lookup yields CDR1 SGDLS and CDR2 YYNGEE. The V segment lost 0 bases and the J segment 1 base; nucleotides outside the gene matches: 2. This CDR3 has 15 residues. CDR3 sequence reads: CASSVVGGAQETQYF. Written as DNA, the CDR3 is TGTGCCAGCAGCGTAGTCGGGGGGGCCCAAGAGACCCAGTACTTC.

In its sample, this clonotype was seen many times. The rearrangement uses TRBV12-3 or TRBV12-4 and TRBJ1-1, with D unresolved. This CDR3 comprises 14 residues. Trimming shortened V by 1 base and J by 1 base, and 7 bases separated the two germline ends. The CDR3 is CASSLGIKNTEAFF. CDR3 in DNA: TGTGCCAGCAGTTTAGGTATAAAGAACACTGAAGCTTTCTTT.

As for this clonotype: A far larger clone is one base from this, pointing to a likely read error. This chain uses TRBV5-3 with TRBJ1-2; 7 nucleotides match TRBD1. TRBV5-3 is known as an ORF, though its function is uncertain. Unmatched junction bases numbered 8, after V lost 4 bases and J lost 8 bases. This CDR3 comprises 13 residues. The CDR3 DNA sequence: TGTGCCAGAAGCATCAGACAGGGATTAGGCTACACCTTC. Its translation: CARSIRQGLGYTF.

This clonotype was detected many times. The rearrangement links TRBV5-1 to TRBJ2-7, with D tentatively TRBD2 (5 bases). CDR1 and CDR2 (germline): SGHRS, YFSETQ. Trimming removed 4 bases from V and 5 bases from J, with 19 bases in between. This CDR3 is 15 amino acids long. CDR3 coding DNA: TGCGCCAGCAGCCTTGATACTAGGGTCGCCAACGAGCAGTACTTC. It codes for CASSLDTRVANEQYF.

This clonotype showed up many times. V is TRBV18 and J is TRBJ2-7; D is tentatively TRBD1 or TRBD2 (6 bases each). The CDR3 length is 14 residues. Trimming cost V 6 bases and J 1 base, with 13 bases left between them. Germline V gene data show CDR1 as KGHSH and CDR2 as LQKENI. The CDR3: CASSRGQESYEQYF. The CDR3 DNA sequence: TGTGCCAGCTCTCGGGGGCAGGAGTCCTACGAGCAGTACTTC.

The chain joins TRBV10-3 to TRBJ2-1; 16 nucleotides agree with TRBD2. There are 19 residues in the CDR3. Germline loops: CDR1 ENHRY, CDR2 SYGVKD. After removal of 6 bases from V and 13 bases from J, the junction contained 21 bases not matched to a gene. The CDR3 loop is CAISPNVPGLAGGPETQFF. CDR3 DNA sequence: TGTGCCATCAGCCCCAACGTTCCGGGACTAGCGGGGGGGCCGGAGACCCAGTTCTTC.

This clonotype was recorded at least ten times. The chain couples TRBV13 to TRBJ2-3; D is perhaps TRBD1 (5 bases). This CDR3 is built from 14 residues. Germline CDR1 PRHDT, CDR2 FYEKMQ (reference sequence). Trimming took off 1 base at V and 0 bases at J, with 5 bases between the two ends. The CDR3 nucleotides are TGTGCCAGCAGCTTAGCAGGGAGCACAGATACGCAGTATTTT. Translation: CASSLAGSTDTQYF.

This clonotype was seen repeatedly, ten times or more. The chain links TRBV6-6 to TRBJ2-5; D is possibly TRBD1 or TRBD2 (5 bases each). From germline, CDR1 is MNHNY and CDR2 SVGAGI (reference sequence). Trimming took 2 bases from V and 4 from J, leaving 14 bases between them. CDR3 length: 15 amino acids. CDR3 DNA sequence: TGTGCCAGCAGTTACAGCCAGGGAGACGGAGAGACCCAGTACTTC. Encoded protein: CASSYSQGDGETQYF.

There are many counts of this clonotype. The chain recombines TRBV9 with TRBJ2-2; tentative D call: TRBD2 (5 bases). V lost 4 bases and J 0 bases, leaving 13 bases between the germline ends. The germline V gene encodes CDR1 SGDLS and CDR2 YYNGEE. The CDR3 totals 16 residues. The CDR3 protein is CASSPRTRANTGELFF. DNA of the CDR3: TGTGCCAGCAGCCCCCGGACTCGCGCGAACACCGGGGAGCTGTTTTTT.

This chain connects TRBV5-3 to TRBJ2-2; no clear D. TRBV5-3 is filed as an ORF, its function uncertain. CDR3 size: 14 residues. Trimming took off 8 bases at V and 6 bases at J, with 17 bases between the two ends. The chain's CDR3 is CASRKTQTAGELFF. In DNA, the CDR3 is TGTGCCAGCAGAAAAACTCAGACCGCCGGGGAGCTGTTTTTT.

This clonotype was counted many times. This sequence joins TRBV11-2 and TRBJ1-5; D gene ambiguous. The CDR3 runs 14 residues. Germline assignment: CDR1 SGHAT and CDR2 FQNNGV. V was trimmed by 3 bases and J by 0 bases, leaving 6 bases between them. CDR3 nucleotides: TGTGCCAGCAGCTTCGGGAATAGCAATCAGCCCCAGCATTTT. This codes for CASSFGNSNQPQHF.